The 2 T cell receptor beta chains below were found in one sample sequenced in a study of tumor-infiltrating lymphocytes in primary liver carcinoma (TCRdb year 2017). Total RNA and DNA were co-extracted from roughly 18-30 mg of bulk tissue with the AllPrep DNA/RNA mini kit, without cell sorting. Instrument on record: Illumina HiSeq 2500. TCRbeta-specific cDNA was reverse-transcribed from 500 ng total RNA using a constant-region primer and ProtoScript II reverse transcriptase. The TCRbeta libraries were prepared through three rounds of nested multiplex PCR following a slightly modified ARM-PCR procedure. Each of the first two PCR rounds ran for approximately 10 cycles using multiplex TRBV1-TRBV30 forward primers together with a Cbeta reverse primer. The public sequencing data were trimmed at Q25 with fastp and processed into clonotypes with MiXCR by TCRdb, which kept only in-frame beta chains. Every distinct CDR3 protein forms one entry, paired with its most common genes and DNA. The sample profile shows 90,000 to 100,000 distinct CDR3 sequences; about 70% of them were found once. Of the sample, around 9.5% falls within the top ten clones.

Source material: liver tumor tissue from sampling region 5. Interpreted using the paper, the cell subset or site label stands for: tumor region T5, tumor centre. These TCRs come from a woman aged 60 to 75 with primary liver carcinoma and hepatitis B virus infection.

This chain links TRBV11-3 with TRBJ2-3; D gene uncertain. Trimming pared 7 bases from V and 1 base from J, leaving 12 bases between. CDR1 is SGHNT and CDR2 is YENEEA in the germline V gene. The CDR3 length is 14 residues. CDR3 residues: CASNHRSGTDTQYF. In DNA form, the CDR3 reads TGTGCCAGCAACCATCGGAGTGGCACAGATACGCAGTATTTT.

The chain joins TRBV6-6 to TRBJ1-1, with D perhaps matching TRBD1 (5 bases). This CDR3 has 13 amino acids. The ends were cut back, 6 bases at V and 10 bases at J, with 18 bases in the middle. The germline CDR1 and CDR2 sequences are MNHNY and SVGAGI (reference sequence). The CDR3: CASSLDGGGPAFF. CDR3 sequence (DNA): TGTGCCAGCAGCCTTGATGGTGGGGGACCAGCTTTCTTT.